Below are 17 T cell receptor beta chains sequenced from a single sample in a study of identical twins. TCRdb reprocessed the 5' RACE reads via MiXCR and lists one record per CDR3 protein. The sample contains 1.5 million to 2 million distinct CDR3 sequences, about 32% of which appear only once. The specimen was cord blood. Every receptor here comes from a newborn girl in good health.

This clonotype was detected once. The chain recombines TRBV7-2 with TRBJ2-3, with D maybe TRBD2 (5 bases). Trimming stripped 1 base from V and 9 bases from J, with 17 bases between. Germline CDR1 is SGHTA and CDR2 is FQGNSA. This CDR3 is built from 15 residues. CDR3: CASSLGVAGAGTQYF. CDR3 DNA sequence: TGTGCCAGCAGCTTAGGGGTCGCGGGCGCAGGAACGCAGTATTTT.

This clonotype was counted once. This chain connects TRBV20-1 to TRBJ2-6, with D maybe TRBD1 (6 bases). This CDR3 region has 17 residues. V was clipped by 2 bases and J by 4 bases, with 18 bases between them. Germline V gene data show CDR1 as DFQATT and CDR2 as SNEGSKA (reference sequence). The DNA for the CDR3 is TGCAGTGCTAGACCCGGACAGCTTTCGGGAGGGGCCAACGTCCTGACTTTC. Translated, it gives CSARPGQLSGGANVLTF.

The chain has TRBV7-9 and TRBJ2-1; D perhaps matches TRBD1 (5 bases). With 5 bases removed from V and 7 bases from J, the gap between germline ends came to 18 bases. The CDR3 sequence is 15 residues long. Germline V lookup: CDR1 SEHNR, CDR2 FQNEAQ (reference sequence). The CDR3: CASSLRTSRENEQFF. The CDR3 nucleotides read TGTGCCAGCAGCCTCCGGACATCAAGAGAAAATGAGCAGTTCTTC.

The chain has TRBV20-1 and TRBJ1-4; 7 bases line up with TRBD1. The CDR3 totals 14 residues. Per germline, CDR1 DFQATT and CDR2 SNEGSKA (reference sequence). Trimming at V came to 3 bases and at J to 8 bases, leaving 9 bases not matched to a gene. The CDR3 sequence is CSARRQGEGEKLFF. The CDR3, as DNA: TGCAGTGCTAGGCGACAGGGTGAGGGAGAAAAACTGTTTTTT.

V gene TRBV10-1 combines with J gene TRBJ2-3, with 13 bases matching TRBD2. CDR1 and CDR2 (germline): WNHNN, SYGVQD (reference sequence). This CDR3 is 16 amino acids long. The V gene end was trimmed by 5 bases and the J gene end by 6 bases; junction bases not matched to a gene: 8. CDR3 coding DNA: TGCGCCAGCAGTTCAAGACTAGCGGGGGGCCAGGATACGCAGTATTTT. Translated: CASSSRLAGGQDTQYF.

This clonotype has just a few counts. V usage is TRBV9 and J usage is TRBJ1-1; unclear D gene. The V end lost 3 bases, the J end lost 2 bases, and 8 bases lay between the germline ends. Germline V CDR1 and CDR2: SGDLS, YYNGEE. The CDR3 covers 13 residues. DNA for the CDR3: TGTGCCAGCAGCGCCCGCCGAAACACTGAAGCTTTCTTT. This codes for CASSARRNTEAFF.

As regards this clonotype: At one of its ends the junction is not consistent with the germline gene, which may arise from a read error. The CDR3 protein is CACGLVVSGREYNEQFF. DNA of the CDR3: TGTGCTTGTGGTTTGGTTGTTAGCGGGAGGGAATACAATGAGCAGTTCTTC. J is TRBJ2-1 and V is TRBV12-5, with 11 nucleotides matching TRBD2. The CDR3 is 17 amino acids. The V gene's germline CDR1 is LGHNT and CDR2 FRNRAP.

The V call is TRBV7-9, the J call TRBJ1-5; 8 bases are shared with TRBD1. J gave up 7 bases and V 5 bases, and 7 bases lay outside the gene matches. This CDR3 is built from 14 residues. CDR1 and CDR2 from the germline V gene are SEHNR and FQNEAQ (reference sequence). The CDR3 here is CASSHGQGGQPQHF. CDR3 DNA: TGTGCCAGCAGCCATGGACAGGGTGGCCAGCCCCAGCATTTT.

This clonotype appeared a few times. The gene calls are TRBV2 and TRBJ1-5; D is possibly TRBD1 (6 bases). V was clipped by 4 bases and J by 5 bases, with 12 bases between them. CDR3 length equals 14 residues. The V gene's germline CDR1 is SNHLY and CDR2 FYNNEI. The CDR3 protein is CASSAGGGDQPQHF. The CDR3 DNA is TGTGCCAGCAGTGCTGGGGGGGGCGATCAGCCCCAGCATTTT.

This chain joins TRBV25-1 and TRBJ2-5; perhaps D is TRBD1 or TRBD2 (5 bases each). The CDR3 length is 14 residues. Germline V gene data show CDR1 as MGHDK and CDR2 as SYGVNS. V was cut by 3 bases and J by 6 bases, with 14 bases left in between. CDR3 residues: CASSEPRGEKTQYF. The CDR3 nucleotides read TGTGCCAGCAGTGAGCCCCGGGGCGAAAAGACCCAGTACTTC.

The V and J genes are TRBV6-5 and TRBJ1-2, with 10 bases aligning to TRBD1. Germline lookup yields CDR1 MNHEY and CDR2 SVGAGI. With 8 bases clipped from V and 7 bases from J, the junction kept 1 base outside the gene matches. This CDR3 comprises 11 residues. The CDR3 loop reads CASGTGAGYTF. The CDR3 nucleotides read TGTGCCAGCGGGACAGGGGCTGGCTACACCTTC.

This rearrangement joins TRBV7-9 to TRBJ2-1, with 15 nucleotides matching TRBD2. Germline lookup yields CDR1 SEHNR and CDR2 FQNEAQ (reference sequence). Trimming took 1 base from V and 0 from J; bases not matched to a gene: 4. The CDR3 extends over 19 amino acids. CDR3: CASSLVVGLAGGSYNEQFF. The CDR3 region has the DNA TGTGCCAGCAGCTTAGTAGTGGGACTAGCGGGAGGCTCCTACAATGAGCAGTTCTTC. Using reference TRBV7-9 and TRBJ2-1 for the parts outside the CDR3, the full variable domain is DTGVSQNPRHKITKRGQNVTFRCDPISEHNRLYWYRQTLGQGPEFLTYFQNEAQLEKSRLLSDRFSAERPKGSFSTLEIQRTEQGDSAMYLCASSLVVGLAGGSYNEQFFGPGTRLTVL.

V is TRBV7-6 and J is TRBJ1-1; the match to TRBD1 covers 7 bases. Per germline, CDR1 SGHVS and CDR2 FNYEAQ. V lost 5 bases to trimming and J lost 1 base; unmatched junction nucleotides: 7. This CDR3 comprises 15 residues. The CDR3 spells CASSAGTVRNTEAFF. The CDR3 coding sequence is TGTGCCAGCAGCGCAGGGACAGTGAGGAACACTGAAGCTTTCTTT.

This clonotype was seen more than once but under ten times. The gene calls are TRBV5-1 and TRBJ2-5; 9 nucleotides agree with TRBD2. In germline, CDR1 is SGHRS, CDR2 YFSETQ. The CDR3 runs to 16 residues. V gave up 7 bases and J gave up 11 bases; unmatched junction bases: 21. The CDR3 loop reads CASGPPGTSLSNEQYF. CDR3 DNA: TGCGCCAGCGGCCCTCCCGGGACTAGCCTGTCCAATGAGCAGTACTTC.

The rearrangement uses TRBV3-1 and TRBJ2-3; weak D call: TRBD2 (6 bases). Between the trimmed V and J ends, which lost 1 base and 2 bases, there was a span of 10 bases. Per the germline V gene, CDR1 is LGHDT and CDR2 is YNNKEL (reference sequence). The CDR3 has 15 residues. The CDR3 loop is CASSQAAGSTDTQYF. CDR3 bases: TGTGCCAGCAGCCAAGCGGCGGGATCCACAGATACGCAGTATTTT.

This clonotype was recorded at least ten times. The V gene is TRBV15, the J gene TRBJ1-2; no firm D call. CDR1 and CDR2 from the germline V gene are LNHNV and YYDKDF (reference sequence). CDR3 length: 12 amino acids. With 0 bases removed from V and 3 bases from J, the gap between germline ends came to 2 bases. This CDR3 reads CATSRDHYGYTF. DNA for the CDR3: TGTGCCACCAGCAGAGATCACTATGGCTACACCTTC.

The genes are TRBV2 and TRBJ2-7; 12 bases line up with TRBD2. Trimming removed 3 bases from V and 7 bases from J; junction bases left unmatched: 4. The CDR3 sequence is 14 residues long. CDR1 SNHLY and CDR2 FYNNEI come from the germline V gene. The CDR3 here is CASSDLLAGGEQYF. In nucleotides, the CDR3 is TGTGCCAGCAGTGACTTACTAGCGGGAGGTGAGCAGTACTTC. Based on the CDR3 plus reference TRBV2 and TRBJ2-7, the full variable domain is EPEVTQTPSHQVTQMGQEVILRCVPISNHLYFYWYRQILGQKVEFLVSFYNNEISEKSEIFDDQFSVERPDGSNFTLKIRSTKLEDSAMYFCASSDLLAGGEQYFGPGTRLTVT.